Below, 5 T cell receptor beta chains from the same sample are listed, as sequenced in a study of blood T cell repertoires in COVID-19. TCRdb keeps only in-frame clones here, not all; method: immunoSEQ multiplex PCR. The table lists about 120,000 clones, around 70% of them singletons. Specimen: peripheral blood. These receptors were taken from a man aged 55 to 70 with acute or convalescent COVID-19.

This clone was seen a few times. This chain joins TRBV19 and TRBJ1-1, with 10 bases matching TRBD1. V trimming: 10 bases; J trimming: 4 bases; junction bases outside the gene matches: 15. Germline CDR1 is LNHDA and CDR2 is SQIVND (reference sequence). The length of the CDR3 is 16 residues. The CDR3 DNA is TGTGCCACTTACTTGGGACAGGGGAGAGGCGGCACTGAAGCTTTCTTT. Protein product: CATYLGQGRGGTEAFF.

The chain joins TRBV11-1 to TRBJ2-1; 7 bases line up with TRBD2. The CDR3 consists of 15 residues. Germline CDR1 and CDR2: SGHAT and FQDESV (reference sequence). V dropped 4 bases and J dropped 0; count of bases not matched to a gene: 3. CDR3 amino acids: CASSYSGRSYNEQFF. Written as DNA, the CDR3 is TGTGCCAGCAGCTATAGCGGGCGCTCCTACAATGAGCAGTTCTTC.

A few counts support this clone. This rearrangement joins TRBV29-1 to TRBJ1-2; 11 nucleotides line up with TRBD1. The CDR3 is 16 amino acids. Per germline, CDR1 SQVTM and CDR2 ANQGSEA. V shed 2 bases and J 0 bases; nucleotides not matched to a gene: 5. This CDR3 is CSVERTGGYPNYGYTF. As DNA, the CDR3 is TGCAGCGTTGAAAGGACAGGGGGCTATCCTAACTATGGCTACACCTTC.

This clone occurred once. The rearrangement uses TRBV12-3 or TRBV12-4 and TRBJ1-2; a possible D gene is TRBD1 (5 bases). V lost 1 base, J lost 7 bases, and 10 bases lay in between. This CDR3 region has 13 residues. Here the CDR3 DNA reads TGTGCCAGCAGTTTAGAGCAGGGAAGTGGCTACACCTTC. Encoded protein: CASSLEQGSGYTF.

The genes are TRBV5-6 and TRBJ1-5; 7 positions agree with TRBD1. This CDR3 spans 14 amino acids. Germline CDR1 reads SGHDT; CDR2 reads YYEEEE. V lost 4 bases, J lost 4 bases, and 5 bases stayed unmatched. The CDR3 reads CASSPPGGNQPQHF. The CDR3 bases are TGTGCCAGCAGCCCCCCAGGGGGGAATCAGCCCCAGCATTTT.